The 13 T cell receptor beta chains reported below all come from one sample, sequenced in a study of patients and donors after allogeneic stem cell transplantation. TCRdb passed the RT-PCR reads through MiXCR, listing each CDR3 protein once. This sample has about 24,000 distinct CDR3 sequences, with 40% to 45% found just once. Sequenced material: blood, either unsorted or a sorted T cell fraction (not recorded which). These receptors originate from a human donor who was either an allogeneic HSCT recipient or a stem cell or donor lymphocyte infusion donor (not recorded which). It is not recorded whose cells these are; they may come from a transplant donor.

The chain joins TRBV7-9 to TRBJ2-7; D might be TRBD1 (6 bases). V dropped 6 bases and J dropped 3 bases, with 9 bases sitting between them. The length of the CDR3 is 12 residues. Germline V gene lookup returns CDR1 SEHNR and CDR2 FQNEAQ (reference sequence). CDR3 in DNA: TGTGCCAGCAGACTGGACAGCTACGAGCAGTACTTC. Translated: CASRLDSYEQYF.

The rearrangement links TRBV5-1 to TRBJ2-7, with a tentative D call TRBD1 (8 bases). The CDR3 loop spans 14 amino acids. The germline gives CDR1 SGHRS, CDR2 YFSETQ. The ends were cut back, 0 bases at V and 12 bases at J, with 19 bases in the middle. Here the CDR3 DNA reads TGCGCCAGCAGCTTGGTCCCAACAGGGGGGGAACCGTACTTC. Its protein product is CASSLVPTGGEPYF.

The CDR3 spells CASSAYLTPGAEQYF. The CDR3 DNA reads TGTGCCAGCAGCGCTTACCTAACTCCAGGGGCCGAGCAGTACTTC. The chain employs TRBV7-9 and TRBJ2-7; D possibly corresponds to TRBD1 (6 bases). This CDR3 is built from 15 residues. V gave up 5 bases and J gave up 6 bases, with 20 bases separating them. Germline V CDR1 and CDR2: SEHNR, FQNEAQ (reference sequence).

The rearrangement uses TRBV12-3 or TRBV12-4 and TRBJ1-1; 7 bases line up with TRBD1. The CDR3 extends over 12 amino acids. Trimming removed 7 bases from V and 11 bases from J; junction bases left unmatched: 10. Here the CDR3 DNA reads TGTGCCAGCAACCAGTACAGGGGTCGTGCTTTCTTT. Translating it yields CASNQYRGRAFF.

V usage is TRBV12-3 or TRBV12-4 and J usage is TRBJ2-2; a weak D match, TRBD1 (5 bases). V shed 5 bases and J shed 6 bases, with 16 bases lying between them. CDR3 size: 15 residues. The CDR3 spells CASSRFRAGSGELFF. The CDR3 coding sequence is TGTGCCAGCAGTCGCTTTAGGGCAGGGTCCGGGGAGCTGTTTTTT.

V and J are TRBV20-1 and TRBJ1-2; unclear D gene. Germline CDR1 reads DFQATT; CDR2 reads SNEGSKA (reference sequence). Trimming pared 1 base from V and 7 bases from J, leaving 16 bases between. The CDR3 is made up of 14 amino acids. CDR3 in DNA: TGCAGTGCTAGAGGGGGTCAGGTTGGGTTTGGCTACACCTTC. It specifies CSARGGQVGFGYTF.

The chain employs TRBV4-1 and TRBJ1-4; D ambiguous. The V and J ends lost 4 bases and 0 bases respectively, with 9 bases between them. The CDR3 spans 15 residues. Germline loops: CDR1 MGHRA, CDR2 YSYEKL. CDR3 nucleotides: TGCGCCAGCAGCCCGGCGACGGCAACTAATGAAAAACTGTTTTTT. Amino acid sequence: CASSPATATNEKLFF.

Only a few counts were recorded for this clonotype. This chain joins TRBV27 and TRBJ1-2; D may be TRBD1 (5 bases). Germline loops: CDR1 MNHEY, CDR2 SMNVEV (reference sequence). The V gene lost 4 bases and the J gene lost 10 bases, with 16 bases spanning the gap. This CDR3 comprises 13 residues. CDR3 protein: CASSSSAGTTYTF. The CDR3 nucleotides read TGTGCCAGCAGTTCGTCTGCCGGGACGACCTACACCTTC.

This clonotype showed up just a few times. The V call is TRBV12-3 or TRBV12-4, the J call TRBJ2-5, with 9 bases aligning to TRBD2. This CDR3 has 16 amino acids. Losses at the gene ends were 5 bases for V and 7 bases for J; bases not matched to a gene: 14. This chain's CDR3 is CASSPEQAGGKGTQYF. DNA for the CDR3: TGTGCCAGCAGTCCAGAACAAGCGGGGGGCAAGGGGACCCAGTACTTC.

Only one count was recorded for this clonotype. One end of the junction does not line up with germline, which may come from a read error. This chain uses TRBV18 with TRBJ1-1; no firm D call. The CDR3 consists of 13 residues. The germline CDR1 and CDR2 sequences are KGHSH and LQKENI. CDR3 loop: CASSPGLKTEAFF. The CDR3 DNA reads TGTGCCAGCTCACCAGGGCTGAAGACTGAAGCTTTCTTT.

This clonotype has only a few counts. The CDR3 here is CASGGGIAEAFF. The DNA of the CDR3 is TGTGCCAGCGGCGGGGGTATCGCTGAAGCTTTCTTT. The chain has TRBV6-5 and TRBJ1-1, with a weak D call TRBD1 (5 bases). This CDR3 has 12 residues. Trimming cost V 8 bases and J 6 bases, with 13 bases left between them. CDR1 is MNHEY and CDR2 is SVGAGI in the germline V gene.

The genes are TRBV20-1 and TRBJ2-3; D call uncertain. V was clipped by 3 bases and J by 2 bases, with 0 bases between them. Germline values: CDR1 DFQATT, CDR2 SNEGSKA (reference sequence). This CDR3 is built from 10 residues. CDR3 nucleotide sequence: TGCAGTGCTAGCACAGATACGCAGTATTTT. Its protein is CSASTDTQYF.

This clonotype is categorized as medium-sized. This chain connects TRBV10-3 to TRBJ2-1; 8 nucleotides line up with TRBD2. The CDR3 extends over 14 amino acids. The V gene end was trimmed by 11 bases and the J gene end by 5 bases; junction bases not matched to a gene: 11. Germline CDR1 is ENHRY and CDR2 is SYGVKD. The CDR3 region is CAANGAGLDNEQFF. Here the CDR3 DNA reads TGTGCCGCGAACGGAGCGGGACTAGACAATGAGCAGTTCTTC.